Following are 6 T cell receptor beta chains from one sample sequenced in a study of T cell responses to AZD1222 COVID-19 vaccine. Method: immunoSEQ multiplex PCR; TCRdb's copy keeps in-frame clones and lacks some. The profile shows 90,000 to 100,000 clones, 70% to 90% of them singletons. This specimen consisted of peripheral blood, obtained on day 0 of AZD1222 vaccination. These receptors were obtained from an adult in good health.

The chain is built from TRBV28 and TRBJ1-5, with 9 bases matching TRBD1. This CDR3 region has 14 residues. Per germline, CDR1 MDHEN and CDR2 SYDVKM. V was clipped by 6 bases and J by 6 bases; unmatched bases: 6. The CDR3 DNA reads TGTGCCAGCAGATCCACAGGGGGCCCTCAGCCCCAGCATTTT. It codes for CASRSTGGPQPQHF.

The chain carries TRBV6-5 and TRBJ1-1, with D possibly TRBD1 on 5 matching bases. CDR1 is MNHEY, CDR2 SVGAGI, per germline. This CDR3 contains 14 residues. The V end lost 3 bases, the J end lost 4 bases, and 12 bases lay between the germline ends. CDR3 DNA: TGTGCCAGCAGTTATCTACAGGAGTCCACTGAAGCTTTCTTT. Translation gives CASSYLQESTEAFF.

The chain is built from TRBV4-2 and TRBJ1-1; 7 bases agree with TRBD1. V shed 3 bases and J 6 bases; nucleotides not matched to a gene: 22. The CDR3 contains 19 residues. CDR1 and CDR2 (germline): LGHNA, YNFKEQ. The CDR3 sequence is CASSHNARGRWARGPEAFF. CDR3 nucleotides: TGTGCCAGCAGCCATAATGCTAGGGGGCGCTGGGCACGGGGGCCTGAAGCTTTCTTT.

V gene TRBV24-1 combines with J gene TRBJ2-5; TRBD2 aligns across 16 bases. The CDR3 covers 18 residues. The germline V gene encodes CDR1 KGHDR and CDR2 SFDVKD. V lost 3 bases, J lost 4 bases, and 7 bases stayed unmatched. The CDR3, as DNA: TGTGCCACCAGTGATCCAGGGACTAGCGGGAGGGCCGGAGAGACCCAGTACTTC. Protein: CATSDPGTSGRAGETQYF.

V gene TRBV19 combines with J gene TRBJ2-2; tentatively, D is TRBD1 (6 bases). The germline CDR1 and CDR2 sequences are LNHDA and SQIVND (reference sequence). V lost 10 bases and J lost 1, with 10 bases in between. This CDR3 is 13 amino acids long. The DNA of the CDR3 is TGTGCCACCATAGGGGGGAACACCGGGGAGCTGTTTTTT. It is translated as CATIGGNTGELFF.

This chain uses TRBV5-1 with TRBJ2-1; a possible D gene is TRBD2 (5 bases). The ends were cut back, 0 bases at V and 12 bases at J, with 10 bases in the middle. Germline CDR1 and CDR2: SGHRS and YFSETQ. The CDR3 is 12 amino acids. CDR3 in DNA: TGCGCCAGCAGCTTGGGGCGGGCTGGGCAGTTCTTC. Its translation: CASSLGRAGQFF.